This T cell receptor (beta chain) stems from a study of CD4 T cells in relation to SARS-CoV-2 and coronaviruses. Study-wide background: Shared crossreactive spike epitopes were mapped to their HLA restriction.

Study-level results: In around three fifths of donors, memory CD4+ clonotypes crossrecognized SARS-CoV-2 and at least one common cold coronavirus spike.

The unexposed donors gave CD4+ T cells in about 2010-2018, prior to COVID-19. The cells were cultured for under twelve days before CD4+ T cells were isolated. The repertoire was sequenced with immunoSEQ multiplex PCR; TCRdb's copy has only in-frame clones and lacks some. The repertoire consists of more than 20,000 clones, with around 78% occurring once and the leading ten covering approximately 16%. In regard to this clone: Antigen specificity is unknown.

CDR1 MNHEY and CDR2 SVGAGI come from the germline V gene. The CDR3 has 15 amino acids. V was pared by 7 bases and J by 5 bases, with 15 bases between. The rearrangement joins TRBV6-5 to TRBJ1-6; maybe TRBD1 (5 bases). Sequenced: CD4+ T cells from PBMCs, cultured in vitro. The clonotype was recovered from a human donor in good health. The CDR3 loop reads CASTTPGLNNSPLHF. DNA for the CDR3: TGTGCCAGCACCACCCCGGGACTAAATAATTCACCCCTCCACTTT.